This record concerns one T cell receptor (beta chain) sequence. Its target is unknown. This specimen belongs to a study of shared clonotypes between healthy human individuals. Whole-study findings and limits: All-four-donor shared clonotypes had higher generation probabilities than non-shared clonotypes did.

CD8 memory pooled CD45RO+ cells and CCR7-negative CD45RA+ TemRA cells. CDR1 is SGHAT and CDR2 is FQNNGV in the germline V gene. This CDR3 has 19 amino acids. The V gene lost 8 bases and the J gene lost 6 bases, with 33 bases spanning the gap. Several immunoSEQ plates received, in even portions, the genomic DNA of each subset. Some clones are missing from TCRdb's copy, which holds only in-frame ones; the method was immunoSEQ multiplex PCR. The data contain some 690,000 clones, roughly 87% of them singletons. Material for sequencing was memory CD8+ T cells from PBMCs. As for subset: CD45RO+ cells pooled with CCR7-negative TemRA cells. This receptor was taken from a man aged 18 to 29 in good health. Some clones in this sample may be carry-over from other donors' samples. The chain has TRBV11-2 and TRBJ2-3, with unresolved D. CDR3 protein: CASSMAPVLLGKSVDTQYF. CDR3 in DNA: TGTGCCAGCTCCATGGCTCCGGTCCTATTGGGAAAAAGCGTGGATACGCAGTATTTT.